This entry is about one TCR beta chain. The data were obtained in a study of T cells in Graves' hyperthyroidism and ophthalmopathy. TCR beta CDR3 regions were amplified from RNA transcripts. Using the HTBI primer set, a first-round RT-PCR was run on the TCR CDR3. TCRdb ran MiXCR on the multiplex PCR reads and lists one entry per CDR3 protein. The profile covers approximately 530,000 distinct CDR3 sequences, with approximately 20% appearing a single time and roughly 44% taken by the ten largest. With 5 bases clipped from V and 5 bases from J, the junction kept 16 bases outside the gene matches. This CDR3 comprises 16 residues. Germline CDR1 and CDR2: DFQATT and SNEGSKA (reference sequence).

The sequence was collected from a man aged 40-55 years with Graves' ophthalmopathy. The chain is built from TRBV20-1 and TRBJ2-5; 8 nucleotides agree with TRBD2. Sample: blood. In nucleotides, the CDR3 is TGCAGTGCTGACGCCGGGACTAGGATATCCTTGGAGACCCAGTACTTC. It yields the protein CSADAGTRISLETQYF.